These 17 T cell receptor beta chains share one sample of origin, sequenced in a study of blood T cell repertoires in COVID-19. Clones were sequenced by immunoSEQ multiplex PCR, and TCRdb holds only the in-frame ones, with some missing. The table records roughly 140,000 clones, around 90% of them present only once. What was sequenced was peripheral blood. The source is a man aged 65 to 79 with acute or convalescent COVID-19.

This clone has just one count. The chain recombines TRBV5-1 with TRBJ2-3; a weak D match, TRBD2 (5 bases). Trimming stripped 1 base from V and 2 bases from J, with 11 bases between. The germline gives CDR1 SGHRS, CDR2 YFSETQ. CDR3 size: 15 residues. CDR3 nucleotides: TGCGCCAGCAGCTTGAACCCGGGAAACACAGATACGCAGTATTTT. Amino acids: CASSLNPGNTDTQYF.

The J gene is TRBJ2-7, the V gene TRBV5-1, with unresolved D. V lost 2 bases and J lost 5, with 11 bases in between. The CDR3 extends over 13 amino acids. CDR1 and CDR2 (germline): SGHRS, YFSETQ. CDR3 loop: CASSFISQNEQYF. CDR3 DNA: TGCGCCAGCAGCTTTATTTCACAAAACGAGCAGTACTTC.

This clone has just one count. The CDR3 reads CASSIGTGTGQPQHF. CDR3 nucleotide sequence: TGTGCCAGCAGTATTGGCACAGGGACCGGTCAGCCCCAGCATTTT. This rearrangement joins TRBV27 to TRBJ1-5; tentative D call: TRBD1 (6 bases). CDR1 and CDR2 from the germline V gene are MNHEY and SMNVEV (reference sequence). This CDR3 contains 15 residues. The germline V and J ends were trimmed by 5 bases and 6 bases, with 17 bases remaining between them.

This clone was seen only a few times. The genes are TRBV5-1 and TRBJ2-3; the D gene is possibly TRBD1 (7 bases). V was trimmed by 3 bases and J by 2 bases, leaving 13 bases between them. The CDR3 is made up of 15 amino acids. Per the germline V gene, CDR1 is SGHRS and CDR2 is YFSETQ. The CDR3 DNA follows: TGCGCCAGCAGCTCGACAGGGAGGTACACAGATACGCAGTATTTT. Translation gives CASSSTGRYTDTQYF.

The chain couples TRBV19 to TRBJ1-3, with D perhaps TRBD1 (5 bases). V lost 11 bases and J lost 0, with 20 bases in between. This CDR3 contains 16 residues. CDR1 and CDR2 from the germline V gene are LNHDA and SQIVND (reference sequence). CDR3 sequence (DNA): TGTGCCCACGGGGGGTCCTTCTACTCCTCTGGAAACACCATATATTTT. Its translation: CAHGGSFYSSGNTIYF.

The chain combines TRBV5-1 with TRBJ2-1, with 12 bases matching TRBD2. The CDR3 extends over 17 amino acids. V was clipped by 4 bases and J by 2 bases; unmatched bases: 7. Germline V gene data show CDR1 as SGHRS and CDR2 as YFSETQ. The CDR3 region is CASSLGTSGYTYNEQFF. For the CDR3, the DNA is TGCGCCAGCAGCCTCGGGACTAGCGGGTATACCTACAATGAGCAGTTCTTC.

This clone was seen once. This chain connects TRBV7-3 to TRBJ2-2; tentative D call: TRBD1 (6 bases). Germline V gene sequence: CDR1 SGHTA, CDR2 FQGTGA. The CDR3 length is 17 residues. V was trimmed by 0 bases and J by 2 bases, leaving 13 bases between them. The CDR3 here is CASSLTGGGPNTGELFF. The CDR3 nucleotides read TGTGCCAGCAGCTTAACGGGTGGGGGCCCTAACACCGGGGAGCTGTTTTTT.

The V and J genes are TRBV10-3 and TRBJ2-3, with D possibly TRBD2 on 5 matching bases. V shed 6 bases and J shed 2 bases, with 9 bases lying between them. CDR3 length: 13 amino acids. Germline V gene lookup returns CDR1 ENHRY and CDR2 SYGVKD. CDR3 DNA: TGTGCCATCAGCCCCGGGGTCACAGATACGCAGTATTTT. Translation: CAISPGVTDTQYF.

The rearrangement joins TRBV9 to TRBJ2-5; D not certain. V lost 0 bases and J 4 bases, leaving 16 bases between the germline ends. The germline V gene has CDR1 SGDLS and CDR2 YYNGEE. The CDR3 consists of 16 residues. Here the CDR3 reads CASSVESELPGETQYF. CDR3 nucleotide sequence: TGTGCCAGCAGCGTAGAGTCAGAGCTACCGGGAGAGACCCAGTACTTC.

The chain has TRBV11-3 and TRBJ2-1; no definite D call. The germline gives CDR1 SGHNT, CDR2 YENEEA. The CDR3 is made up of 13 amino acids. The V gene lost 0 bases and the J gene lost 4 bases, with 4 bases spanning the gap. CDR3 nucleotides: TGTGCCAGCAGCTTAGACGTTTACAATGAGCAGTTCTTC. Translating gives CASSLDVYNEQFF.

CDR3 loop: CASSTANTGELFF. The CDR3 coding sequence is TGCGCCAGCAGCACAGCGAACACCGGGGAGCTGTTTTTT. V and J are TRBV5-1 and TRBJ2-2; D is uncertain. Germline CDR1 is SGHRS and CDR2 is YFSETQ. With 4 bases removed from V and 0 bases from J, the gap between germline ends came to 4 bases. CDR3 length: 13 amino acids.

The CDR3 sequence is CSVETTGDGQKLFF. In nucleotides, the CDR3 is TGCAGCGTCGAAACTACAGGGGATGGTCAAAAACTGTTTTTT. This chain links TRBV29-1 with TRBJ1-4; 7 bases map to TRBD1. V lost 6 bases to trimming and J lost 9 bases; unmatched junction nucleotides: 13. The length of the CDR3 is 14 residues. Per germline, CDR1 SQVTM and CDR2 ANQGSEA.

The rearrangement joins TRBV5-1 to TRBJ1-5; D is possibly TRBD1 (5 bases). V was shortened by 4 bases and J by 4 bases, with 12 bases between the two germline ends. Germline CDR1 SGHRS, CDR2 YFSETQ. The CDR3 is made up of 14 amino acids. CDR3 DNA sequence: TGCGCCAGCAGCGGCGGGGGAGAGAATCAGCCCCAGCATTTT. Amino acids: CASSGGGENQPQHF.

This sequence joins TRBV18 and TRBJ2-3, with D hard to call. The CDR3 contains 12 residues. V was shortened by 3 bases and J by 3 bases, with 4 bases between the two germline ends. Germline-derived CDR1 and CDR2 are KGHSH and LQKENI. The CDR3 coding sequence is TGTGCCAGCTCACCGACTACAGATACGCAGTATTTT. Encoded protein: CASSPTTDTQYF.

The CDR3 protein is CASSPQGFTNEKLFF. The CDR3 bases are TGTGCCAGCAGTCCCCAGGGATTCACTAATGAAAAACTGTTTTTT. This chain uses TRBV6-5 with TRBJ1-4, with a possible D match to TRBD1 (5 bases). V was trimmed by 5 bases and J by 2 bases, leaving 12 bases between them. This CDR3 is 15 amino acids long. CDR1 is MNHEY and CDR2 is SVGAGI in the germline V gene.

V usage is TRBV11-3 and J usage is TRBJ2-1; 14 bases fit TRBD2. J gave up 2 bases and V 4 bases, and 7 bases lay outside the gene matches. From germline, CDR1 is SGHNT and CDR2 YENEEA. The CDR3 sequence is 18 residues long. The CDR3 sequence is CASSYGTSGSVTYNEQFF. The DNA of the CDR3 is TGTGCCAGCAGCTACGGGACTAGCGGGAGTGTCACCTACAATGAGCAGTTCTTC.

The chain recombines TRBV5-1 with TRBJ2-2, with D perhaps matching TRBD1 (6 bases). V lost 0 bases to trimming and J lost 0 bases, with 9 bases between them. CDR3 length equals 16 residues. Germline-derived CDR1 and CDR2 are SGHRS and YFSETQ. The CDR3 reads CASSLGWTANTGELFF. Written as DNA, the CDR3 is TGCGCCAGCAGCTTGGGTTGGACAGCGAACACCGGGGAGCTGTTTTTT.